Below, one T cell receptor beta chain is given with its context. The entry originates in a study of cytomegalovirus exposure and HLA in healthy donors. V lost 6 bases, J lost 3 bases, and 9 bases stayed unmatched. There are 15 residues in the CDR3. The germline V gene has CDR1 MNHEY and CDR2 SVGAGI. The PCR ran on 60 Vbeta and 13 Jbeta primers. Method: immunoSEQ multiplex PCR; TCRdb's copy keeps in-frame clones and lacks some. The table includes some 100,000 clones, around three quarters detected once. J is TRBJ2-7 and V is TRBV6-5; the match to TRBD2 covers 9 bases. Source material: PBMCs. The source of this sequence is a man between 35 and 55 years old in good health and CMV-seropositive. Here the CDR3 DNA reads TGTGCCAGCAGAAAACCTTCTAGCGGGGACTACGAGCAGTACTTC. Protein: CASRKPSSGDYEQYF.